This is a list of T cell receptor beta chains from one sample in a study of T cell repertoires in cytomegalovirus infection. MiXCR, run by TCRdb on the reads, gives a single entry per CDR3 protein. Altogether about 250,000 distinct CDR3 sequences are present, around 15% being singletons, with the ten largest covering roughly 50%. Sequenced input: CD8+ T cells from PBMCs. The receptors here all came from a human donor in good health (CMV status not recorded). Some clones in this sample may be carry-over from other donors' samples. CDR3s leave out the opening cysteine and the closing phenylalanine or tryptophan. D genes are given only for firm matches.

d_gene | v_gene | CDR3aa
. | TRBV27 | ASSHRTGILTNTEAF
. | TRBV15 | ATSRDETDGYT
. | TRBV11-1 | ASSLATGWANVLT
TRBD1 | TRBV15 | ATSRGQGAFYEQY
TRBD2 | TRBV20-1 | SARDSVGLVYNEQF
. | TRBV27 | ASSLFSTPSEQY
TRBD1 | TRBV4-1 | ASSQAEQGWYSPLH
. | TRBV11-2 | ASSLGWRSRGYT
. | TRBV2 | ASSDGGRAGELF
TRBD1 | TRBV6-6 | ASRQPAGTGEGQETQY
. | TRBV7-9 | ASSTTLTVQVTDTQY
. | TRBV7-8 | ASSAWPGDTQY
. | TRBV4-1 | ASSRETEAYGYT
. | TRBV6-5 | ASHPQSGPYEQY
. | TRBV28 | ASSLVGGRPEAF
. | TRBV10-3 | AIRQDYEQY
. | TRBV19 | ASSIDRDGSSYNEQF
. | TRBV27 | ASSEDNYNEQF
. | TRBV4-2 | ASSQDPASTSYNEQF
TRBD1 | TRBV6-5 | ASSYEGAVYGYT
. | TRBV7-9 | ASSLGTFGTENEKLF
. | TRBV7-2 | ASSLLRAIYNEQF
. | TRBV19 | ASSMARGELF
. | TRBV6-5 | ASRSPGDNYEQY
. | TRBV13 | ASSLELATTDTQY
. | TRBV20-1 | SATDSHRNIQY
TRBD1 | TRBV6-5 | ASSPRRDRGYQPQH
TRBD1 | TRBV19 | ASTNPRGMNTGELF
. | TRBV19 | ASSIDYAAAYEQY
. | TRBV4-3 | ASSQGIDSNQPQH
. | TRBV5-6 | ASSADYFYNEQF
. | TRBV6-1 | ASSVDGYNEQF
. | TRBV11-2 | ASSLAFGNNEQF
. | TRBV20-1 | SARPREQRNEQF
. | TRBV5-6 | ASSLGVRTQY
. | TRBV20-1 | SARSGTPTGNTIY
. | TRBV29-1 | SVALEINYEQY
. | TRBV10-3 | AISESSGDQHSNTEAF
. | TRBV27 | ASSSTRGPDKTRELF
TRBD1 | TRBV28 | ASRNRDRGNEKLF